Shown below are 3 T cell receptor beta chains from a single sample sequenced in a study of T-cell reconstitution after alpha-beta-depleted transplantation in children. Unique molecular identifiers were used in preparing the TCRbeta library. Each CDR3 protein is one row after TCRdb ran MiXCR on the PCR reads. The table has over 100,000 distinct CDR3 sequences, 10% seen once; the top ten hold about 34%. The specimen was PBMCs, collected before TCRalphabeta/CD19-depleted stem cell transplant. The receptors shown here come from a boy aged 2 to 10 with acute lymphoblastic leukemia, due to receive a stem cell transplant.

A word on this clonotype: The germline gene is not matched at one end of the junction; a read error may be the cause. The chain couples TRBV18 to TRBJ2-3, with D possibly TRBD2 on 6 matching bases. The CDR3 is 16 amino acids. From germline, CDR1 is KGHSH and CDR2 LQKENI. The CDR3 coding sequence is TGTGCCAGCCCACCACTCCAGACTAGGGGAGCCGATACGCAGTATTTT. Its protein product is CASPPLQTRGADTQYF.

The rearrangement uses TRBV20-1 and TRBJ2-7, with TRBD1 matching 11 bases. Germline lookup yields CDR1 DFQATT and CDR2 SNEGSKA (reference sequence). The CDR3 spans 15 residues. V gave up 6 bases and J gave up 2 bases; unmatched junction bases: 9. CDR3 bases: TGCAGTGCATTCAGGACAGGGGGCTCCCCCTACGAGCAGTACTTC. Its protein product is CSAFRTGGSPYEQYF.

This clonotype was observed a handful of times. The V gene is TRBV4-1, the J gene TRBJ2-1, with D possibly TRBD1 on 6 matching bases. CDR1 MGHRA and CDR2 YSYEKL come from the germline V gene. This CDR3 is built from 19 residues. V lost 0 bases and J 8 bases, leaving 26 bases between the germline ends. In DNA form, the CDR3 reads TGCGCCAGCAGCCAAGAACCCTTTACAGGGATAGACCCCACCGATGAGCAGTTCTTC. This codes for CASSQEPFTGIDPTDEQFF.